This passage covers 8 T cell receptor beta chains from one sample sequenced in a study of identical twins. One entry per CDR3 protein, called by TCRdb with MiXCR from the 5' RACE reads. The sample lists 450,000 or so distinct CDR3 sequences; around 14% were seen once. A further study also used this sample, focusing on yellow fever vaccine responses in identical twins.

The specimen was CD4+ T cells sorted from blood. The receptors come from a woman aged 18-29 years in good health.

This chain joins TRBV11-1 and TRBJ2-7, with D tentatively TRBD2 (6 bases). CDR3 length: 12 residues. V shed 5 bases and J shed 6 bases, with 11 bases lying between them. Germline V lookup: CDR1 SGHAT, CDR2 FQDESV (reference sequence). CDR3: CASSGGIVEQYF. The CDR3 coding sequence is TGTGCCAGCAGCGGCGGGATTGTCGAGCAGTACTTC.

This clonotype was counted between two and nine times. The genes are TRBV7-2 and TRBJ2-4, with D tentatively TRBD2 (5 bases). CDR3 size: 15 residues. V was clipped by 3 bases and J by 0 bases, with 9 bases between them. The germline CDR1 and CDR2 sequences are SGHTA and FQGNSA. The CDR3, as DNA: TGTGCCAGCAGCTTGAGAGGACTAGCCAAAAACATTCAGTACTTC. Encoded protein: CASSLRGLAKNIQYF.

The chain links TRBV7-2 to TRBJ2-7; D uncertain. In germline, CDR1 is SGHTA, CDR2 FQGNSA. Trimming left V 4 bases short and J 0 bases short, with 13 bases between. This CDR3 has 15 amino acids. The CDR3 loop reads CASSSQFASSYEQYF. CDR3 coding DNA: TGTGCCAGCAGCTCCCAATTCGCATCCTCCTACGAGCAGTACTTC.

V usage is TRBV21-1 and J usage is TRBJ1-6; TRBD1 is the table's D call, not checked against the DNA. TRBV21-1 is classified as a pseudogene. CDR3 length: 16 amino acids. CDR3 nucleotides: TGTGCCAGCAGCAAAAGACCCAGGGTGATACATTCACCCCTCCACTTT. Its translation: CASSKRPRVIHSPLHF.

On this clonotype itself: A much bigger clone sits one base away, suggesting this may be a read error. The genes are TRBV7-2 and TRBJ2-3; the D gene is possibly TRBD2 (7 bases). The V end was cut by 11 bases, the J end by 4 bases, with 16 bases between. CDR1 SGHTA and CDR2 FQGNSA come from the germline V gene. The CDR3 sequence is 13 residues long. For the CDR3, the DNA is TGTGCCGCCGGGGGGCGACTCCCAGATACGCAGTATTTT. Protein: CAAGGRLPDTQYF.

The V and J genes are TRBV20-1 and TRBJ2-5; no clear D. The germline V and J ends were trimmed by 5 bases and 0 bases, with 10 bases remaining between them. CDR1 is DFQATT and CDR2 is SNEGSKA in the germline V gene (reference sequence). This CDR3 spans 13 amino acids. Here the CDR3 reads CSAPRMDQETQYF. The CDR3 coding sequence is TGCAGTGCTCCCAGGATGGACCAAGAGACCCAGTACTTC.

The V and J genes are TRBV27 and TRBJ2-1; D remains unclear. V shed 0 bases and J shed 8 bases, with 8 bases lying between them. The CDR3 contains 13 residues. Germline assignment: CDR1 MNHEY and CDR2 SMNVEV (reference sequence). As DNA, the CDR3 is TGTGCCAGCAGTTTATCTTACGGTTATGAGCAGTTCTTC. It specifies CASSLSYGYEQFF.

This sequence joins TRBV20-1 and TRBJ1-1; a possible D gene is TRBD1 (6 bases). The CDR3 loop spans 15 amino acids. Trimming stripped 6 bases from V and 3 bases from J, with 20 bases between. Germline assignment: CDR1 DFQATT and CDR2 SNEGSKA (reference sequence). CDR3 residues: CSAGQSKGGYTEAFF. CDR3 sequence (DNA): TGCAGTGCCGGACAATCAAAGGGGGGCTACACTGAAGCTTTCTTT.